This note documents a single T cell receptor beta chain sequence. These data come from a study of blood T cell repertoires in COVID-19. Study details: The cDNA or gDNA used as material had been derived from T cells, B-cell-depleted T cells, or PBMCs.

Assay: immunoSEQ multiplex PCR; the TCRdb copy retains only in-frame clones and omits some. Among nearly 40,000 clones, around four fifths were seen once, and the ten largest hold around 15%. The CDR3 is made up of 14 amino acids. V was pared by 3 bases and J by 3 bases, with 8 bases between. Germline V CDR1 and CDR2: KGHDR, SFDVKD. Sequencing input: peripheral blood. The sequence was collected from a man aged 50 to 60 with active or convalescent COVID-19. The J gene is TRBJ1-3, the V gene TRBV24-1; perhaps TRBD1 as D (5 bases). CDR3 bases: TGTGCCACCAGTGATCAAGGGGATGGAAACACCATATATTTT. It yields the protein CATSDQGDGNTIYF.